This TCR beta chain was found in a study of blood T cell repertoires in COVID-19. Looking at the study overall: PBMCs, B-cell-depleted T cells, or T cells were the source of the cDNA or gDNA that made up the material.

Sequencing used immunoSEQ multiplex PCR; TCRdb keeps in-frame clones, though not all of them. The sample has approximately 160,000 clones; around 88% are singletons. The age range of participants was about 18 to 95 years, with residence in some 25 US areas. The CDR3 consists of 17 residues. Germline V gives CDR1 KGHSH, CDR2 LQKENI. The ends lost 6 bases at V and 5 bases at J; junction bases unmatched: 13. V and J are TRBV18 and TRBJ2-2; 9 bases are a match to TRBD1. This clonotype originated in a woman in her fifties or sixties in a cohort exposed to, infected with or recovered from COVID-19 (not recorded which). The sample consisted of PBMCs or T cells enriched from blood (not recorded which). The CDR3 region has the DNA TGTGCCAGCTCCCCTAGGACAGGGGATCGAAAGACCGGGGAGCTGTTTTTT. Its protein is CASSPRTGDRKTGELFF.